The TCR beta chain described here comes from a study of CD8+ T cells in alopecia areata. Sequencing relied on a cDNA template that was reverse transcribed from extracted RNA. Assay used: immunoSEQ multiplex PCR; TCRdb lists only in-frame clones, some missing. The sample records hundreds of thousands of clones, approximately 60% being singletons. With respect to this clone: One end of the junction fails to match germline, which may point to a read error. The sample carries other DNA sequences with the same CDR3.

As for treatment: oral pan-JAK inhibitor, 5-10 mg twice daily. PBMCs were stained for CD3, CD4 and CD8, and CD4+ and CD8+ T cells were sorted. Sequencing was performed on CD4+ T cells sorted from blood, taken around week 54, from a patient treated with tofacitinib. The clonotype comes from a human donor with alopecia areata.

CDR3 in amino acids: CASSRGQGQETQYF. The CDR3, as DNA: TGTGCCAGCAGCCGAGGACAGGGCCAAGAAACCCAGTACTTC. The V and J genes are TRBV5-4 and TRBJ2-5; TRBD1 agrees at 8 bases. The germline CDR1 and CDR2 sequences are SGHNT and YYREEE (reference sequence). This CDR3 is built from 14 residues.